The source of this T cell receptor beta chain is a study of early T cells in non-severe SARS-CoV-2 infection. TCRdb reanalysed the 5' RACE reads using MiXCR and keeps one entry per CDR3 protein. The repertoire holds 35,000 to 45,000 distinct CDR3 sequences, with roughly 6.8% as singletons. General observations from the study: VDJdb matches were skewed toward anti-spike CD8 T cell responses.

This clonotype appeared many times. What it binds is unknown. This CDR3 spans 13 amino acids. CDR1 is MNHEY and CDR2 is SMNVEV in the germline V gene (reference sequence). The trim removed 5 bases at V and 6 bases at J, leaving 4 bases unmatched. This TCR came from an adult who was a healthcare worker with PCR-confirmed SARS-CoV-2 infection or an uninfected control (not recorded which). The specimen was whole blood, collected at baseline. The chain couples TRBV27 to TRBJ2-7; 10 positions agree with TRBD1. The CDR3 coding sequence is TGTGCCAGCAGTCTCAGGACAGGGGGCGAGCAGTACTTC. Amino acid sequence: CASSLRTGGEQYF.